Listed here are 32 T cell receptor beta chains from one sample, sequenced in a study of shared clonotypes between healthy human individuals (dated by TCRdb to about 2020). For the CD8 naive samples, CD45RO-negative cells were positively selected for CCR7, yielding a CD45RA+CCR7+ population from which TemRA cells were excluded. The library came from the immunoSEQ multiplex PCR assay. Not all clones reach the TCRdb copy of this immuneACCESS table, which keeps in-frame sequences only. Checked studies attribute under half of the gap to unresolved V genes and leave the rest unexplained. The sample data list roughly 2,000,000 clones, and about 95% of these were observed just once. 1% to 1.5% of the sample goes to the ten largest clones. The source material was naive CD8+ T cells sorted from blood. Per the publication, the cell subset or site label means: CD45RA+CCR7+. The origin of the receptors is a man aged 18 to 30 in good health.

This sequence joins TRBV6-5 and TRBJ2-5; D might be TRBD1 (6 bases). The J call is uncertain, as TRBJ2-7 better fits the DNA end. The CDR3 runs 14 residues. Germline-derived CDR1 and CDR2 are MNHEY and SVGAGI. The DNA of the CDR3 is TGTGCCAGCTCGTCTGAAGGGGGACCCAACGAGCAGTACTTC. Translating gives CASSSEGGPNEQYF.

About this clone itself: A junction end diverges from the germline sequence, so it may reflect a read error. This sequence joins TRBV10-2 and TRBJ2-1; the D is unclear. Germline V gene data show CDR1 as WSHSY and CDR2 as SAAADI. CDR3 length: 12 amino acids. Here the CDR3 DNA reads TGCGCTAGCATGGTGGACTACAATGAGCAGTTCTTC. It codes for CASMVDYNEQFF.

This chain links TRBV6-5 with TRBJ2-5; maybe TRBD2 (6 bases). Trimming removed 4 bases at V and 3 bases at J, with 18 bases between. The CDR3 totals 16 residues. CDR1 MNHEY and CDR2 SVGAGI come from the germline V gene. CDR3 nucleotide sequence: TGTGCCAGCAGTTTATACGCCGGGACTGAGAAAGAGACCCAGTACTTC. Protein product: CASSLYAGTEKETQYF.

The chain combines TRBV7-9 with TRBJ2-1, with 8 bases lining up with TRBD2. The CDR3 sequence is 15 residues long. Germline V gene sequence: CDR1 SEHNR, CDR2 FQNEAQ (reference sequence). V dropped 5 bases and J dropped 4; count of bases not matched to a gene: 7. DNA of the CDR3: TGTGCCAGCAGCCCAAGGACTAGCCAATACAATGAGCAGTTCTTC. This gives the protein CASSPRTSQYNEQFF.

The V and J genes are TRBV19 and TRBJ2-3; TRBD1 aligns across 8 bases. The V and J ends lost 7 bases and 3 bases, in that order; junction bases with no gene match: 3. Per the germline V gene, CDR1 is LNHDA and CDR2 is SQIVND (reference sequence). The CDR3 is made up of 13 amino acids. CDR3 protein: CASKDRETDTQYF. Written as DNA, the CDR3 is TGTGCCAGTAAGGACAGGGAAACAGATACGCAGTATTTT.

The chain links TRBV7-9 to TRBJ2-3; 7 nucleotides agree with TRBD1. This CDR3 spans 14 amino acids. V lost 1 base and J lost 4; bases outside the gene matches: 2. Per the germline V gene, CDR1 is SEHNR and CDR2 is FQNEAQ (reference sequence). The CDR3, as DNA: TGTGCCAGCAGCTTAGAGGGGGCCCCAGATACGCAGTATTTT. Encoded protein: CASSLEGAPDTQYF.

The gene calls are TRBV4-1 and TRBJ2-1, with D maybe TRBD2 (5 bases). Trimming cost V 0 bases and J 4 bases, with 16 bases left between them. Looked up from germline, CDR1 is MGHRA and CDR2 is YSYEKL. This CDR3 is built from 17 residues. As DNA, the CDR3 is TGCGCCAGCAGCCAAGATCAAGAGGGCCCCGCGTACAATGAGCAGTTCTTC. Translation gives CASSQDQEGPAYNEQFF.

Concerning this clone itself: Other DNA sequences within the sample encode an identical CDR3. The V gene is TRBV7-9, the J gene TRBJ2-7; D might be TRBD1 (6 bases). The CDR3 consists of 15 residues. V was shortened by 0 bases and J by 0 bases, with 9 bases between the two germline ends. Germline V CDR1 and CDR2: SEHNR, FQNEAQ (reference sequence). CDR3 sequence (DNA): TGTGCCAGCAGCTTAGCGCAGGGGATCTCCTACGAGCAGTACTTC. Residues: CASSLAQGISYEQYF.

The chain has TRBV7-6 and TRBJ1-1; TRBD1 agrees at 10 bases. Germline trimming cut 1 base from V and 1 base from J; bases unmatched to any gene: 6. Germline V CDR1 and CDR2: SGHVS, FNYEAQ. The CDR3 contains 17 residues. CDR3 sequence (DNA): TGTGCCAGCAGCTTAGTCGGGACAGGGGACGAGAACACTGAAGCTTTCTTT. Its protein product is CASSLVGTGDENTEAFF.

The chain recombines TRBV4-2 with TRBJ1-4; no reliable D call. This CDR3 region has 15 residues. Trimming took 0 bases from V and 4 from J, leaving 9 bases between them. Germline values: CDR1 LGHNA, CDR2 YNFKEQ. CDR3 amino acids: CASSQDGEGNEKLFF. The CDR3 DNA follows: TGTGCCAGCAGCCAAGATGGGGAGGGTAATGAAAAACTGTTTTTT.

The V call is TRBV6-5, the J call TRBJ1-3; D may be TRBD1 (5 bases). This CDR3 is built from 14 residues. V was trimmed by 2 bases and J by 1 base, leaving 6 bases between them. Germline V gene data show CDR1 as MNHEY and CDR2 as SVGAGI. In DNA form, the CDR3 reads TGTGCCAGCAGTTACGACAGTTCTGGAAACACCATATATTTT. Encoded protein: CASSYDSSGNTIYF.

The V call is TRBV7-9, the J call TRBJ2-1; TRBD1 agrees at 7 bases. Trimming took 5 bases from V and 5 from J; bases not matched to a gene: 3. The germline V gene encodes CDR1 SEHNR and CDR2 FQNEAQ (reference sequence). The CDR3 length is 13 residues. The CDR3 reads CASSVGTDNEQFF. The CDR3 nucleotides read TGTGCCAGCAGCGTAGGGACAGACAATGAGCAGTTCTTC.

The chain recombines TRBV6-5 with TRBJ2-2; D is perhaps TRBD1 (5 bases). The length of the CDR3 is 13 residues. The V end was cut by 6 bases, the J end by 6 bases, with 11 bases between. The germline CDR1 and CDR2 sequences are MNHEY and SVGAGI. Here the CDR3 reads CASRFEQAGELFF. The CDR3 DNA is TGTGCCAGCAGGTTCGAACAGGCCGGGGAGCTGTTTTTT.

V usage is TRBV28 and J usage is TRBJ2-5, with D possibly matching TRBD2 (6 bases). V was cut by 6 bases and J by 2 bases, with 13 bases left in between. Germline V gene data show CDR1 as MDHEN and CDR2 as SYDVKM. This CDR3 contains 14 residues. CDR3 nucleotides: TGTGCCAGCAGCCCGTGGGGGGATCAAGAGACCCAGTACTTC. It specifies CASSPWGDQETQYF.

The chain recombines TRBV4-1 with TRBJ1-1; D ambiguous. The CDR3 covers 15 residues. Trimming removed 1 base from V and 4 bases from J, with 13 bases in between. The germline V gene has CDR1 MGHRA and CDR2 YSYEKL. As DNA, the CDR3 is TGCGCCAGCAGCCAAGGCCCCCTCGCAGCCACTGAAGCTTTCTTT. The encoded protein is CASSQGPLAATEAFF.

This chain links TRBV7-9 with TRBJ2-7; D uncertain. Germline-derived CDR1 and CDR2 are SEHNR and FQNEAQ (reference sequence). Trimming removed 3 bases from V and 2 bases from J, with 8 bases in between. The CDR3 is 13 residues long. CDR3 amino acids: CASSFAETYEQYF. CDR3 DNA: TGTGCCAGCAGCTTCGCAGAGACCTACGAGCAGTACTTC.

The chain is built from TRBV7-3 and TRBJ2-1; 12 bases align to TRBD2. This CDR3 region has 15 residues. V trimming: 5 bases; J trimming: 6 bases; junction bases outside the gene matches: 5. The germline V gene encodes CDR1 SGHTA and CDR2 FQGTGA. CDR3 loop: CASSHLAGGLNEQFF. CDR3 coding DNA: TGTGCCAGCAGCCACCTAGCGGGGGGGCTCAATGAGCAGTTCTTC.

This chain connects TRBV7-6 to TRBJ1-6, with no clear D. Trimming took 4 bases from V and 7 from J, leaving 11 bases between them. CDR1 is SGHVS, CDR2 FNYEAQ, per germline. The CDR3 is made up of 14 amino acids. CDR3 sequence (DNA): TGTGCCAGCAGCTCAACGGTGGAGAATTCACCCCTCCACTTT. Its translation: CASSSTVENSPLHF.

The rearrangement joins TRBV19 to TRBJ2-7; D is undetermined. The CDR3 contains 14 residues. Germline CDR1 and CDR2: LNHDA and SQIVND (reference sequence). Trimming cost V 3 bases and J 5 bases, with 14 bases left between them. The CDR3 is CASSIRISVNEQYF. The CDR3 DNA reads TGTGCCAGTAGTATTCGGATATCTGTGAACGAGCAGTACTTC.

V and J are TRBV5-1 and TRBJ1-1, with 9 nucleotides matching TRBD1. After removal of 0 bases from V and 5 bases from J, the junction contained 2 bases not matched to a gene. This CDR3 is 14 amino acids long. Looked up from germline, CDR1 is SGHRS and CDR2 is YFSETQ. The CDR3 sequence is CASSLAGQGTEAFF. The CDR3 DNA follows: TGCGCCAGCAGCTTGGCCGGACAGGGGACTGAAGCTTTCTTT. Filled out from reference TRBV5-1 and TRBJ1-1, the complete variable domain reads KAGVTQTPRYLIKTRGQQVTLSCSPISGHRSVSWYQQTPGQGLQFLFEYFSETQRNKGNFPGRFSGRQFSNSRSEMNVSTLELGDSALYLCASSLAGQGTEAFFGQGTRLTVV.

This rearrangement joins TRBV11-2 to TRBJ2-2; 12 bases are a match to TRBD2. The V gene end was trimmed by 2 bases and the J gene end by 4 bases; junction bases not matched to a gene: 2. Per the germline V gene, CDR1 is SGHAT and CDR2 is FQNNGV. The CDR3 is 16 amino acids. CDR3 DNA: TGTGCCAGCAGCTTACCTAGCGGGGGGGCCACCGGGGAGCTGTTTTTT. It translates to CASSLPSGGATGELFF.

The chain joins TRBV29-1 to TRBJ2-5; the match to TRBD1 covers 7 bases. Germline CDR1 reads SQVTM; CDR2 reads ANQGSEA. V lost 6 bases and J lost 0; bases outside the gene matches: 10. The CDR3 has 15 amino acids. The CDR3 spells CSVAPQDRYQETQYF. The CDR3 DNA is TGCAGCGTCGCCCCTCAGGACAGGTACCAAGAGACCCAGTACTTC.

V is TRBV5-1 and J is TRBJ2-1; the D gene is possibly TRBD2 (6 bases). Germline V gene lookup returns CDR1 SGHRS and CDR2 YFSETQ. V was pared by 2 bases and J by 8 bases, with 14 bases between. CDR3 length: 14 residues. This chain's CDR3 is CASSFDAGRDEQFF. The CDR3 DNA reads TGCGCCAGCAGCTTTGATGCGGGGCGGGATGAGCAGTTCTTC.

This clone turned up a few times. The chain recombines TRBV7-9 with TRBJ2-7; 13 nucleotides align to TRBD2. The length of the CDR3 is 17 residues. V lost 8 bases, J lost 3 bases, and 13 bases stayed unmatched. The V gene's germline CDR1 is SEHNR and CDR2 FQNEAQ (reference sequence). The CDR3 region is CASQGGLAGVMNYEQYF. The CDR3 DNA sequence: TGTGCCAGCCAAGGAGGACTAGCGGGAGTGATGAACTACGAGCAGTACTTC.

CDR3 nucleotides: TGTGCCAGCAGTTTGACTAATGCCTATAATTCACCCCTCCACTTT. Its translation: CASSLTNAYNSPLHF. This rearrangement joins TRBV27 to TRBJ1-6; D gene unclear. The CDR3 is 15 residues long. Germline assignment: CDR1 MNHEY and CDR2 SMNVEV (reference sequence). V lost 3 bases and J lost 2, with 8 bases in between.

The chain joins TRBV9 to TRBJ2-5; D might be TRBD2 (5 bases). Germline V CDR1 and CDR2: SGDLS, YYNGEE. The CDR3 length is 15 residues. The V end lost 4 bases, the J end lost 4 bases, and 17 bases lay between the germline ends. CDR3 bases: TGTGCCAGCAGCCCAACTAGGACCCTGGTAGAGACCCAGTACTTC. Protein sequence: CASSPTRTLVETQYF.

This sequence joins TRBV13 and TRBJ2-7; 8 nucleotides align to TRBD2. V trimming: 6 bases; J trimming: 7 bases; junction bases outside the gene matches: 11. In germline, CDR1 is PRHDT, CDR2 FYEKMQ (reference sequence). The CDR3 has 14 amino acids. The CDR3 DNA follows: TGTGCCAGCAGTTCCAGACTAGCGACCTTTGAGCAGTACTTC. Amino acids: CASSSRLATFEQYF. The full variable domain, with the rest looked up from reference TRBV13 and TRBJ2-7, is AAGVIQSPRHLIKEKRETATLKCYPIPRHDTVYWYQQGPGQDPQFLISFYEKMQSDKGSIPDRFSAQQFSDYHSELNMSSLELGDSALYFCASSSRLATFEQYFGPGTRLTVT.

V is TRBV7-2 and J is TRBJ2-1, with no clear D. This CDR3 comprises 12 residues. Germline CDR1 SGHTA, CDR2 FQGNSA. Trimming stripped 4 bases from V and 5 bases from J, with 6 bases between. This CDR3 reads CASSSPNNEQFF. CDR3 nucleotide sequence: TGTGCCAGCAGCTCTCCTAACAATGAGCAGTTCTTC.

The chain joins TRBV25-1 to TRBJ1-5; D not certain. The CDR3 runs to 15 residues. Trimming took off 8 bases at V and 5 bases at J, with 19 bases between the two ends. Germline CDR1 MGHDK, CDR2 SYGVNS. In DNA, the CDR3 is TGTGCCAGCGGGTTGACAATCTCCGAAGATCAGCCCCAGCATTTT. Translated, it gives CASGLTISEDQPQHF.

V and J are TRBV13 and TRBJ1-2; 8 bases map to TRBD1. The V segment lost 5 bases and the J segment 4 bases; nucleotides outside the gene matches: 3. Germline assignment: CDR1 PRHDT and CDR2 FYEKMQ (reference sequence). The CDR3 contains 13 residues. The CDR3 protein is CASSRTGPYGYTF. The CDR3 DNA reads as TGTGCCAGCAGCCGGACAGGGCCCTATGGCTACACCTTC. The variable domain in full, completed from reference TRBV13 and TRBJ1-2, reads AAGVIQSPRHLIKEKRETATLKCYPIPRHDTVYWYQQGPGQDPQFLISFYEKMQSDKGSIPDRFSAQQFSDYHSELNMSSLELGDSALYFCASSRTGPYGYTFGSGTRLTVV.

A note on this clone: This specimen includes other DNA sequences encoding the same CDR3. This chain joins TRBV6-5 and TRBJ2-7; 9 positions agree with TRBD1. V gave up 6 bases and J gave up 6 bases; unmatched junction bases: 6. The CDR3 has 13 amino acids. Germline CDR1 reads MNHEY; CDR2 reads SVGAGI. The CDR3 loop is CASSPGQGGEQYF. CDR3 DNA sequence: TGTGCCAGCAGCCCGGGACAGGGCGGCGAGCAGTACTTC.

This clone has a single count. J is TRBJ2-7 and V is TRBV5-6; 7 bases align to TRBD1. Unmatched junction bases numbered 8, after V lost 6 bases and J lost 5 bases. Germline CDR1 is SGHDT and CDR2 is YYEEEE. CDR3 length: 13 amino acids. The chain's CDR3 is CASTLTGIDEQYF. The DNA of the CDR3 is TGTGCCAGCACCCTGACAGGGATTGACGAGCAGTACTTC.